The T cell receptor (beta chain) described here comes from a study of technical replicates of blood from a few donors. V was shortened by 7 bases and J by 3 bases, with 8 bases between the two germline ends. The CDR3 spans 11 residues. Germline V lookup: CDR1 SQVTM, CDR2 ANQGSEA. The repertoire was sequenced with immunoSEQ multiplex PCR; TCRdb's copy has only in-frame clones and lacks some. Here the sample spans 54,000 or so clones, around 95% being singletons. The clonotype comes from a human donor in good health. The rearrangement joins TRBV29-1 to TRBJ2-3, with TRBD1 as a possible D gene (5 bases). Material for sequencing was T cells isolated from PBMCs. For the CDR3, the DNA is TGCAGCGCCAGGGAAACAGATACGCAGTATTTT. Translated, it gives CSARETDTQYF.